The sequence of this TCR beta chain was determined in a study of T cells after yellow fever vaccination. After removal of 0 bases from V and 7 bases from J, the junction contained 0 bases not matched to a gene. CDR3 length: 12 amino acids. CDR1 and CDR2 from the germline V gene are SGDLS and YYNGEE. TCRdb itself ran the 5' RACE reads through MiXCR, one entry per CDR3 protein. The sample yields tens of thousands of distinct CDR3 sequences, approximately 8% seen once. This clonotype was counted ten times or more. Its antigen remains unknown. Points from the study as a whole: It was a small share of clonotypes that appeared in both CD4 and CD8 compartments.

The TCR sequence derives from a man aged 25 to 40 who received the YFV17D yellow fever vaccine. V usage is TRBV9 and J usage is TRBJ2-5; TRBD2 matches at 7 bases. The starting material was CD8+ T cells sorted from PBMCs, obtained 15 days after the yellow fever booster vaccination. Here the CDR3 DNA reads TGTGCCAGCAGCGTAGGGGAGGGGACCCAGTACTTC. As protein: CASSVGEGTQYF.